The clone carrying this TCR beta chain was seen many times. Its cognate antigen is unknown. The source of the sample is a study of T-cell reconstitution after alpha-beta-depleted transplantation in children. The study's findings and limits: After transplant, high TCRbeta diversity at day 60 in some patients arose from surviving recipient T cells and thymic progenitors. It was reported that alpha-beta T cells came from several hundred expanded graft clones (about two months after transplant). At one year after transplant, newly produced T cells mostly accounted for T-cell counts and diversity.

V was cut by 4 bases and J by 4 bases, with 19 bases left in between. This CDR3 has 16 amino acids. Unique molecular identifiers were incorporated into the prepared TCRbeta library. MiXCR was run by TCRdb on the PCR reads, yielding one entry per CDR3 protein. Among hundreds of thousands of distinct CDR3 sequences, roughly 15% were seen once, and the ten largest hold about 41%. The TCR originated in a male patient between 2 and 15 years old who had a stem cell transplant for acute lymphoblastic leukemia, so the T cells may come from the graft donor. The material was PBMCs, mostly from graft donor cells, obtained 360 days after TCRalphabeta/CD19-depleted stem cell transplant. V and J are TRBV12-3 or TRBV12-4 and TRBJ2-5, with a possible D match to TRBD1 (6 bases). CDR3 amino acids: CASSSTPPGHLETQYF. The CDR3 DNA is TGTGCCAGCAGTTCCACTCCCCCGGGACATCTAGAGACCCAGTACTTC.